The entry that follows covers one T cell receptor beta chain sequence. This entry is derived from a study of radiotherapy plus CTLA-4 blockade in lung cancer. Profiling relied on immunoSEQ multiplex PCR, and the TCRdb table lists in-frame clones only, not all of them. The repertoire includes around 14,000 clones, around 72% of them detected once, and roughly 50% sits in the top ten. CDR1 and CDR2 (germline): GTSNPN, SVGIG (reference sequence). The CDR3 contains 16 residues. V lost 0 bases and J 6 bases, leaving 20 bases between the germline ends. This chain links TRBV30 with TRBJ1-2; the D gene is possibly TRBD1 (6 bases). This TCR was recovered from a human donor with non-small cell lung cancer whose response to radiotherapy plus ipilimumab could not be evaluated. The specimen was peripheral blood, collected from a patient treated with radiotherapy plus ipilimumab. The CDR3 spells CAWSVKIGRGQHGYTF. The CDR3 bases are TGTGCCTGGAGTGTGAAAATCGGCAGGGGTCAGCATGGCTACACCTTC.